The clone carrying this TCR beta chain was counted at least ten times. Its antigen is unidentified. The presence of a unique molecular identifier marked each TCR cDNA molecule. TCRdb reprocessed the 5' RACE reads with MiXCR, giving one entry per CDR3 protein. Of 30,000 to 40,000 distinct CDR3 sequences listed, roughly 5% are singletons. V was clipped by 6 bases and J by 2 bases; unmatched bases: 6. The CDR3 sequence is 14 residues long. Germline V gene lookup returns CDR1 DFQATT and CDR2 SNEGSKA (reference sequence). The sample is drawn from a study of spatial heterogeneity in lung cancer. Across the study: Beta-chain sequences consistently outnumbered alpha-chain sequences in detection.

Time point specified: sample taken at primary tumor resection. Whole RNA, isolated from tumor, nontumor lung or frozen PBMC, was sequenced without prior sorting. Findings and limits, study-wide: Tumor TCRs that were ubiquitous and expanded showed up in blood more at resection than follow-up.

The receptor was isolated from a female donor with early-stage non-small cell lung cancer. This chain links TRBV20-1 with TRBJ2-3; 9 bases are shared with TRBD2. The sample consisted of PBMCs, taken at surgery. CDR3 DNA: TGCAGTGCCTTATTAGCGGGGGTCACAGATACGCAGTATTTT. Translated: CSALLAGVTDTQYF.